These 7 T cell receptor beta chains originate from one sample sequenced in a study of T cells in Graves' hyperthyroidism and ophthalmopathy. TCR beta CDR3 regions were amplified from RNA. An initial round of RT-PCR targeting the TCR CDR3 relied on the HTBI primer set. TCRdb re-analysed the multiplex PCR reads in MiXCR, keeping a single row per CDR3 protein. This sample has 300,000 to 350,000 distinct CDR3 sequences; 21% occur once, and the top ten carry 50%. Material for sequencing was blood. The receptors here all came from a woman in her fifties or sixties with Graves' hyperthyroidism.

This clonotype was recorded a few times. The chain uses TRBV9 and TRBJ1-5; TRBD1 matches at 9 bases. The V gene end was trimmed by 0 bases and the J gene end by 6 bases; junction bases not matched to a gene: 1. This CDR3 spans 14 amino acids. Germline CDR1 is SGDLS and CDR2 is YYNGEE. The CDR3 coding sequence is TGTGCCAGCAGCGTAGAGGACAGGGGTCAGCCCCAGCATTTT. This codes for CASSVEDRGQPQHF. Full variable domain (remainder filled in from reference TRBV9 and TRBJ1-5): DSGVTQTPKHLITATGQRVTLRCSPRSGDLSVYWYQQSLDQGLQFLIQYYNGEERAKGNILERFSAQQFPDLHSELNLSSLELGDSALYFCASSVEDRGQPQHFGDGTRLSIL.

This clonotype was recorded at least ten times. The chain joins TRBV7-8 to TRBJ1-1; the D is unclear. Trimming left V 0 bases short and J 3 bases short, with 8 bases between. The CDR3 totals 14 residues. Germline V gene data show CDR1 as SGHVS and CDR2 as FQNEAQ. The CDR3 DNA sequence: TGTGCCAGCAGCTTAGCAGCGTCGGACACTGAAGCTTTCTTT. Its translation is CASSLAASDTEAFF.

This clonotype was seen a handful of times. A junction boundary mismatches the germline segment, possibly from a read error. V is TRBV6-2 or TRBV6-3 and J is TRBJ2-3; a possible D gene is TRBD2 (6 bases). CDR3 length: 14 residues. Per the germline V gene, CDR1 is MNHEY and CDR2 is SVGEGT. CDR3 nucleotide sequence: TGTGCCGGCAGTTACTCGCGGGGCGCAGATACGCAGTATTTT. Its protein product is CAGSYSRGADTQYF.

Note on this clonotype: The junction and the germline gene differ at one end; a read error may be behind it. CDR3 loop: CAARASANTEAFF. CDR3 in DNA: TGTGCCGCCAGGGCCTCAGCGAACACTGAAGCTTTCTTT. V is TRBV24-1 and J is TRBJ1-1, with D possibly being TRBD1 (5 bases). The CDR3 totals 13 residues. Germline CDR1 KGHDR, CDR2 SFDVKD.

A few counts support this clonotype. One junction end does not reproduce the germline sequence, and a read error may be involved. CDR3 nucleotides: TGTGCCAGCAGACAGGACCGTCTGCTCCACAATGAGCGGTTCTTC. Its protein product is CASRQDRLLHNERFF. This chain uses TRBV6-1 with TRBJ2-1; D might be TRBD1 (5 bases). CDR3 size: 15 residues. Germline V gene lookup returns CDR1 MNHNS and CDR2 SASEGT.

Notes on this clonotype: A clone one base away is much larger, so this may be a read error. The V gene is TRBV27, the J gene TRBJ1-1, with no clear D. This CDR3 comprises 16 residues. Germline assignment: CDR1 MNHEY and CDR2 SMNVEV (reference sequence). The CDR3 loop is CASSWLPLDLNTEASF. The CDR3 nucleotides are TGTGCCAGCAGTTGGTTGCCCCTCGACCTGAACACTGAAGCTTCCTTT.

This clonotype was detected a few times. V is TRBV30 and J is TRBJ2-3, with 7 bases matching TRBD1. The CDR3 is made up of 12 amino acids. V lost 7 bases to trimming and J lost 2 bases; unmatched junction nucleotides: 3. Germline V gives CDR1 GTSNPN, CDR2 SVGIG (reference sequence). CDR3 amino acids: CAFGQDTDTQYF. CDR3 bases: TGTGCCTTCGGACAGGACACAGATACGCAGTATTTT.